The present T cell receptor (beta chain) was sequenced within a study of CD8+CD57+ T cells in acquired aplastic anemia. Sequencing involved patients with CD8+CD57+ cell expansion previously shown by flow cytometry. Genomic DNA, the template, was used for profiling of the TCR beta VDJ and CDR3. TCRdb analysed the reads with MiXCR anew, one entry per CDR3 protein. The data contain hundreds of thousands of distinct CDR3 sequences, approximately 32% of them singletons. Sequenced sample: sorted CD4+, CD8+, or CD8+CD57+ T cells (not recorded which) from PBMCs. The sequence was collected from a human donor with aplastic anemia.

The CDR3 here is CAWSVLREGTEAFF. The CDR3 DNA sequence: TGTGCCTGGAGTGTACTCAGGGAGGGCACTGAAGCTTTCTTT. The rearrangement uses TRBV30 and TRBJ1-1; TRBD1 might be the D (5 bases). In germline, CDR1 is GTSNPN, CDR2 SVGIG (reference sequence). Trimming pared 0 bases from V and 4 bases from J, leaving 12 bases between. CDR3 size: 14 residues.